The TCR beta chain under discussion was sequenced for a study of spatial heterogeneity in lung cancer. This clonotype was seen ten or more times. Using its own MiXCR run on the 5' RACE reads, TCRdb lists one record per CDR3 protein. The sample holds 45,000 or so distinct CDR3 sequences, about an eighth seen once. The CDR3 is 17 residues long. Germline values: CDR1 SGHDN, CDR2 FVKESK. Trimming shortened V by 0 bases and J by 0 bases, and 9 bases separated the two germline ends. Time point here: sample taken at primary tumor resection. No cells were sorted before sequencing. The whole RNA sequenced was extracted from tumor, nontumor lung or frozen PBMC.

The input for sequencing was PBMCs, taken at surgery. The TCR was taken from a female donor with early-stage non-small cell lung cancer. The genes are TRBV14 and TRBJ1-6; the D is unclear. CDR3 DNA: TGTGCCAGCAGCCAAGAGGCAGGCAACTCCTATAATTCACCCCTCCACTTT. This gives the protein CASSQEAGNSYNSPLHF.